These T cell receptor beta chains were read from a single sample in a study of T cells in localized non-small cell lung cancer. TCRdb's table, derived via immunoSEQ multiplex PCR, lists solely in-frame clones and lacks some. Of about 24,000 clones listed, around 82% are singletons. Sequences were derived from PBMCs, sampled before any cancer treatment. These receptors all stem from a man aged 35 to 70 with stage II lung adenocarcinoma. The CDR3 runs from the conserved cysteine through the conserved F or W. A D gene is named only where the DNA matches it firmly. Clone size is shown for a subset of rows, as once, few, many or a class of expanded clone.

cdr3_aa	cdr3_nt	v_call	clone_size	d_call	j_call
CASIPGDWYQETQYF	TGCGCCAGCATTCCCGGTGATTGGTACCAAGAGACCCAGTACTTC	TRBV5-1	NA	NA	TRBJ2-5
CASSYLGGEQFF	TGTGCCAGCAGTTACCTTGGCGGTGAGCAGTTCTTC	TRBV6-5	NA	NA	TRBJ2-1
CAGLAGLAGGQNIQYF	TGTGCCGGACTCGCGGGACTAGCGGGAGGGCAAAACATTCAGTACTTC	TRBV14	NA	TRBD2	TRBJ2-4
CASRSDSYNSPLHF	TGTGCCAGCAGGTCAGACTCCTATAATTCACCCCTCCACTTT	TRBV6-5	once	NA	TRBJ1-6
CASKPQLATNEKLFF	TGTGCCAGCAAGCCTCAATTAGCAACTAATGAAAAACTGTTTTTT	TRBV6-1	NA	NA	TRBJ1-4
CASSLAPGGAGELFF	TGCGCCAGCAGCTTGGCCCCGGGAGGCGCGGGGGAGCTGTTTTTT	TRBV5-1	NA	TRBD2	TRBJ2-2
CASSGGTAEAFF	TGTGCCAGCAGCGGGGGGACAGCTGAAGCTTTCTTT	TRBV5-6	NA	TRBD1	TRBJ1-1
CASSLVRENEQFF	TGTGCCAGCAGCTTAGTCAGGGAAAATGAGCAGTTCTTC	TRBV7-2	NA	NA	TRBJ2-1
CSVGTSGGTDTQYF	TGCAGCGTGGGGACTAGCGGGGGCACAGATACGCAGTATTTT	TRBV29-1	NA	TRBD2	TRBJ2-3
CASSRGVDSAYNEQFF	TGTGCCAGCAGCCGTGGGGTGGACTCGGCCTACAATGAGCAGTTCTTC	TRBV21-1	NA	NA	TRBJ2-1
CASSRDRGSYNEQFF	TGTGCCAGCAGCCGGGACAGGGGCTCCTACAATGAGCAGTTCTTC	TRBV9	NA	TRBD1	TRBJ2-1
CASSLWGTSSYEQYF	TGTGCCAGCAGCTTATGGGGGACCTCCTCCTACGAGCAGTACTTC	TRBV5-5	NA	NA	TRBJ2-7
CASSGGLAGVNEQFF	TGTGCCAGCAGTGGGGGGCTAGCGGGAGTCAATGAGCAGTTCTTC	TRBV6-1	few	TRBD2	TRBJ2-1
CASSGGERQGSNYGYTF	TGTGCCAGCAGTGGGGGGGAAAGACAGGGGTCTAACTATGGCTACACCTTC	TRBV6-4	NA	TRBD1	TRBJ1-2
CASSEGDSEAFF	TGCGCCAGCAGTGAAGGGGACAGTGAAGCTTTCTTT	TRBV10-2	NA	TRBD1	TRBJ1-1
CASSRQGATNEKLFF	TGTGCCAGCAGTCGACAGGGAGCAACTAATGAAAAACTGTTTTTT	TRBV5-5	NA	TRBD1	TRBJ1-4
CASSQGRQGYGYTF	TGCGCCAGCAGCCAAGGGCGACAGGGATATGGCTACACCTTC	TRBV4-1	NA	TRBD1	TRBJ1-2
CAWSGGPTGNQPQHF	TGTGCCTGGAGTGGTGGCCCGACGGGCAATCAGCCCCAGCATTTT	TRBV30	NA	NA	TRBJ1-5
CATSRDLGGKETQYF	TGTGCCACCAGCAGAGATCTTGGTGGTAAAGAGACCCAGTACTTC	TRBV15	NA	NA	TRBJ2-5
CASSLGGQGPNYGYTF	TGCGCCAGCAGCTTGGGGGGACAGGGGCCCAACTATGGCTACACCTTC	TRBV5-1	NA	TRBD1	TRBJ1-2
CASRTDTGELFF	TGTGCCAGCCGTACGGACACCGGGGAGCTGTTTTTT	TRBV2	NA	NA	TRBJ2-2
CASSQRAGRDQPQHF	TGTGCCAGCAGCCAACGGGCAGGTAGGGATCAGCCCCAGCATTTT	TRBV7-2	once	NA	TRBJ1-5
CASSYSSQGNEQYF	TGTGCCAGCAGTTACTCTAGCCAGGGCAACGAGCAGTACTTC	TRBV6-5	once	NA	TRBJ2-7